The entry below gives a single TCR beta chain sequence along with its context. The antigen remains undetermined. This specimen comes from a study of Tregs in tolerant kidney transplant recipients. Mixed chimerism was transient after nonmyeloablative marrow transplants from related graft donors. With 2 bases clipped from V and 0 bases from J, the junction kept 7 bases outside the gene matches. The CDR3 sequence is 17 residues long. CDR1 LNHDA and CDR2 SQIVND come from the germline V gene (reference sequence). Here immunoSEQ multiplex PCR was the method, and the copy in TCRdb shows in-frame clones only, minus some. This sample has some 56,000 clones, with roughly nine tenths found just once. Study results and limitations: This study did not directly address biological reproducibility.

This TCR was sampled from a human patient who received a combined kidney and bone marrow transplant. Some T cells may be the graft donor's. This specimen was CD8+ T cells from blood (PBMCs), taken 24 months after the transplant. This chain connects TRBV19 to TRBJ2-1; TRBD2 matches at 7 bases. The CDR3 coding sequence is TGTGCCAGTAGTATATTTTCAGGGAGGGGCTCCTACAATGAGCAGTTCTTC. Translating it yields CASSIFSGRGSYNEQFF.